This entry is about one T cell receptor (beta chain). The clone's antigen remains unknown. Base qualities are missing; no much larger clone stands one base away. This sample is part of a study of shared clonotypes between healthy human individuals (dated by TCRdb to about 2020). Study-level background: Three men and two women, aged 18 to 49 years, made up the cohort. Per donor, three plates each were used for CD4 naive and CD4 memory, two for CD8 naive, and one for CD8 memory. Blood TCR repertoires of 5 or 6 healthy adults were deeply sequenced to estimate repertoire size and the extent of clonotype sharing between individuals. Libraries were prepared and TCR repertoires were sequenced by different laboratories using diverse techniques, in order to increase sequencing depth and limit assay-specific biases. Each donor's leukapheresis produced roughly between roughly 0.85 and 9.5 billion PBMCs. What the authors observed across the whole study: Higher generation probabilities were observed for clonotypes shared by all four sorted-subset donors than for non-shared clonotypes. Across four donors, about 5.2% of naive CD4, 3% to 3.5% of naive CD8, about 2.3% of memory CD4, and about 0.4% of memory CD8 clonotypes were shared. Rarefaction of sorted-subset datasets indicated incomplete sequencing despite the large sequencing depth. Naive subsets generally had larger estimated clonotype richness than memory subsets. Sampling was limited to blood, and TCR repertoires in tissue likely differ from TCR repertoires in blood. Because the study included only a small number of donors, the genetic and exposure-history diversity represented was limited. Pairwise subsampling indicated that sequencing depth was expected to affect the degree of clonotype sharing among donors.

The junction shows trimming of 4 bases on V and 4 bases on J, and the gene matches do not reach 15 bases of it. CDR1 and CDR2, looked up from the germline V gene (reference sequence), are MNHEY and SMNVEV. The CDR3, cysteine through phenylalanine, is 17 amino acids long. Only the CDR3 DNA stays, 51 bases, in frame from base 1. The donors were healthy, HIV-negative adults who had no recently reported acute infections or vaccinations. Only Caucasian adults living in Nashville, Tennessee, USA were represented among the donors. CD4+ T cells were enriched by magnetic negative selection, after which naive cells were positively selected on CD45RA and the negative fraction was taken as the memory subset. Blood was collected by leukapheresis, and PBMCs were isolated by Ficoll-Histopaque density gradient centrifugation and then cryopreserved in liquid nitrogen vapor phase. Analytical flow cytometry was used to check the purity and quantity of each magnetically sorted T cell population. Each sorted fraction had its genomic DNA isolated and then quantified by UV absorbance on a Nanodrop 2000c.

Using the deep immunoSEQ assay, TCR CDR3 regions were amplified from genomic DNA by multiplex PCR. Extracted genomic DNA from each cell subset was spread evenly across all wells of several immunoSEQ 96-well plates, with each plate serving as a replicate. For sorted subsets, approximately 210 ng of genomic DNA, equivalent to 25,000 to 30,000 T cell genomes, went into each replicate PCR. Purified libraries were measured with a Qubit 3.0 fluorometer, size-checked on a Bioanalyzer 2100, and measured again with the KAPA Library Quantification kit. Every immunoSEQ 96-well plate was sequenced on a dedicated single-read 150-cycle Illumina NextSeq 550 flow cell. The paper's data handling went like this. Because the immunoSEQ output included only junctional sequences and no quality scores, the filtering could not be the same as the filtering used for full-length reads. Sequences were annotated with PyIR, a Python wrapper for IgBLAST v1.9, and V/J genes and CDR3 were assigned using IMGT germline references. Reads were removed for weak V/J assignments (E-value above 1e-6), missing CDR3, stop codons, out-of-frame junctions, or ambiguous translated residues. V3J clonotypes were defined by identical inferred V gene, J gene, and CDR3 amino acid sequence. Percentage overlap between repertoires was calculated by dividing the number of shared unique clonotypes by the size of the smaller repertoire. RTK rarefaction, the Chao1 estimator, and Recon v2.1 estimates of unobserved clonotypes were used to assess repertoire richness. For all TCRbeta clonotypes obtained by the gDNA method from several donors, generation probabilities were computed with OLGA. TCRdb took this table from immuneACCESS and kept in-frame rearrangements with V and J called. Such tables lack part of the clones; where checked against another copy, unresolved V genes explain under half of the gap, and the rest is unexplained. The V and J calls and clone size are taken from that table; D and trimming were inferred from the DNA. The sample records 2.3 million or so clones, over 90% of which are singletons. The ten biggest clones cover approximately 0.4% of the sample.

Sequenced material: naive CD4+ T cells from PBMCs. Sample cell subset or site, as interpreted from the label and publication: CD45RA+ positively selected. The clonotype was recovered from a man between 18 and 29 years old in good health. Some clones in this sample may be carry-over from other donors' samples. The sequence links TRBV27 to TRBJ1-2; 7 junctional bases match TRBD1. The sequence in DNA is TGTGCCAGCAGTTCGACGACAGTCAGGGGGATCATCTATGGCTACACCTTC. This sequence encodes CASSSTTVRGIIYGYTF.